This T cell receptor beta chain was captured in a study of T-cell memory formation after mild COVID-19. CDR1 and CDR2 from the germline V gene are SEHNR and FQNEAQ (reference sequence). This CDR3 region has 13 residues. Trimming left V 7 bases short and J 3 bases short, with 12 bases between. MiXCR was run by TCRdb on the 5' RACE reads, yielding one entry per CDR3 protein. The sample holds more than 150,000 distinct CDR3 sequences, roughly a fifth seen once. Sequenced input: PBMCs or a T cell subset sorted from them (not recorded which). The V gene is TRBV7-9, the J gene TRBJ1-1, with unresolved D. This receptor was taken from an adult woman who had mild COVID-19 (a few samples of this study predate the infection). Cell type and time point are not known. This chain's CDR3 is CASTVRGDTEAFF. CDR3 nucleotides: TGTGCCAGCACCGTTCGAGGAGACACTGAAGCTTTCTTT.